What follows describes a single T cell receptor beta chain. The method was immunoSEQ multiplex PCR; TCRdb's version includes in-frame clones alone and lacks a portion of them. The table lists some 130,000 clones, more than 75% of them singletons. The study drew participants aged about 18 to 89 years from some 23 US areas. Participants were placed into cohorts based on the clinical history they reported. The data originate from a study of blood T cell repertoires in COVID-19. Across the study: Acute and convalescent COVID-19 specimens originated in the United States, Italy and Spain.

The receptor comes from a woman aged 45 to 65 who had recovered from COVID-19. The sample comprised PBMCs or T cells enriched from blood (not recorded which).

In DNA, the CDR3 is TGCAGTGCTAGTGGGGACAGGGGGCTGCGCGAGCAGTACTTC. Translated: CSASGDRGLREQYF. This rearrangement joins TRBV20-1 to TRBJ2-7, with TRBD1 matching over 12 bases. The CDR3 totals 14 residues. The J segment lost 6 bases and the V segment lost 3 bases, leaving 6 bases of the junction unmatched. Per germline, CDR1 DFQATT and CDR2 SNEGSKA (reference sequence).